The 25 T cell receptor beta chains listed next were all sequenced from one sample in a study of blood T cell repertoires in COVID-19 (dated by TCRdb to about 2020). Libraries came from the immunoSEQ multiplex PCR assay. In TCRdb, the immuneACCESS table is reduced to in-frame sequences with V and J assigned. These tables do not hold every clone; where another copy was compared, an unresolved V gene accounts for under half, and the others remain unexplained. The sample table contains around 54,000 clones; only one count was recorded for around 73% of them. Approximately 5.3% of the sample is held by the ten biggest clonotypes. Input material: PBMCs or T cells enriched from blood (not recorded which). These receptors originate from a woman aged 45-59 years with acute COVID-19.

This chain links TRBV19 with TRBJ2-1, with TRBD2 matching 10 bases. The CDR3 extends over 15 amino acids. The V and J ends lost 8 bases and 3 bases, in that order; junction bases with no gene match: 7. In germline, CDR1 is LNHDA, CDR2 SQIVND (reference sequence). The CDR3 here is CASSLASGGYNEQFF. For the CDR3, the DNA is TGTGCCAGTTCCCTCGCTAGCGGGGGCTACAATGAGCAGTTCTTC.

The chain has TRBV2 and TRBJ1-5, with D perhaps TRBD1 (5 bases). Germline values: CDR1 SNHLY, CDR2 FYNNEI. V was pared by 4 bases and J by 3 bases, with 13 bases between. The CDR3 extends over 15 amino acids. The CDR3 loop is CASSAYDSLNQPQHF. In DNA, the CDR3 is TGTGCCAGCAGTGCCTATGACAGCCTCAATCAGCCCCAGCATTTT.

This clone was seen a few times. The rearrangement joins TRBV6-5 to TRBJ1-6, with 8 positions matching TRBD1. Germline assignment: CDR1 MNHEY and CDR2 SVGAGI. The CDR3 runs to 15 residues. The junction had 8 bases not matched to a gene; V was cut back by 6 bases and J by 7 bases. DNA for the CDR3: TGTGCCAGCAGACGCGACAGGGGTAAGAATTCACCCCTCCACTTT. The encoded protein is CASRRDRGKNSPLHF.

The chain uses TRBV6-1 and TRBJ1-4; TRBD1 agrees at 7 bases. Germline CDR1 and CDR2: MNHNS and SASEGT. The CDR3 contains 17 residues. The V segment lost 4 bases and the J segment 5 bases; nucleotides outside the gene matches: 13. The DNA of the CDR3 is TGTGCCAGCAGTGCGCCCTTAGACAGGGTTGAGAATGAAAAACTGTTTTTT. As protein: CASSAPLDRVENEKLFF.

V and J are TRBV6-1 and TRBJ1-2, with TRBD1 matching 9 bases. This CDR3 is built from 15 residues. J lost 0 bases, V lost 3 bases, and 2 bases had no gene match. Germline V gives CDR1 MNHNS, CDR2 SASEGT. In DNA, the CDR3 is TGTGCCAGCAGTGATCGGACAGGGGCTAACTATGGCTACACCTTC. This translates into CASSDRTGANYGYTF.

CDR3: CASSLDVRGGSLEQYF. The CDR3 nucleotides read TGCGCCAGCAGCTTGGACGTACGGGGGGGATCTTTGGAGCAGTACTTC. The chain links TRBV5-1 to TRBJ2-7; 8 bases line up with TRBD2. Trimming took 0 bases from V and 7 from J; bases not matched to a gene: 12. Germline loops: CDR1 SGHRS, CDR2 YFSETQ. The CDR3 is 16 residues long.

The chain couples TRBV27 to TRBJ1-3; TRBD1 is a possible D gene (6 bases). Trimming stripped 5 bases from V and 1 base from J, with 15 bases between. The germline gives CDR1 MNHEY, CDR2 SMNVEV (reference sequence). The CDR3 covers 16 residues. The CDR3 DNA reads as TGTGCCAGCAGTCGTGTCGGGGGGGCTTCTGGAAACACCATATATTTT. It specifies CASSRVGGASGNTIYF.

The rearrangement uses TRBV2 and TRBJ2-2; D is possibly TRBD1 (7 bases). The germline V gene has CDR1 SNHLY and CDR2 FYNNEI. V lost 8 bases to trimming and J lost 6 bases, with 16 bases between them. The CDR3 loop spans 14 amino acids. CDR3 amino acids: CASGRQGGPGELFF. The CDR3 DNA sequence: TGTGCCAGCGGTAGGCAGGGGGGTCCCGGGGAGCTGTTTTTT. Drawing the rest from reference TRBV2 and TRBJ2-2, the complete variable domain is EPEVTQTPSHQVTQMGQEVILRCVPISNHLYFYWYRQILGQKVEFLVSFYNNEISEKSEIFDDQFSVERPDGSNFTLKIRSTKLEDSAMYFCASGRQGGPGELFFGEGSRLTVL.

The V and J genes are TRBV11-3 and TRBJ2-5; 10 nucleotides agree with TRBD1. Per the germline V gene, CDR1 is SGHNT and CDR2 is YENEEA. The CDR3 spans 17 residues. J was trimmed by 2 bases and V by 4 bases; bases with no gene match: 10. CDR3 sequence (DNA): TGTGCCAGCAGCTCCGAAGGGGACAGGGGCGTACAAGAGACCCAGTACTTC. Protein product: CASSSEGDRGVQETQYF.

The chain recombines TRBV7-8 with TRBJ1-2, with D uncertain. The germline CDR1 and CDR2 sequences are SGHVS and FQNEAQ. V gave up 1 base and J gave up 2 bases, with 14 bases separating them. The CDR3 runs to 16 residues. The CDR3 sequence is CASSLGPGRQNYGYTF. CDR3 nucleotides: TGTGCCAGCAGCTTAGGCCCGGGTCGTCAGAACTATGGCTACACCTTC.

The J gene is TRBJ1-4, the V gene TRBV28; 9 nucleotides line up with TRBD1. The CDR3 has 15 amino acids. Trimming at V came to 7 bases and at J to 3 bases, leaving 6 bases not matched to a gene. Germline loops: CDR1 MDHEN, CDR2 SYDVKM. In nucleotides, the CDR3 is TGTGCCAGCAAGACCGGGACAGGGCCTAATGAAAAACTGTTTTTT. This sequence encodes CASKTGTGPNEKLFF.

V and J are TRBV4-2 and TRBJ2-3; D possibly corresponds to TRBD1 (6 bases). The CDR3 is 16 residues long. Germline V gene sequence: CDR1 LGHNA, CDR2 YNFKEQ. Trimming took off 3 bases at V and 5 bases at J, with 18 bases between the two ends. The CDR3 reads CASSQDRDMMRDTQYF. CDR3 coding DNA: TGTGCCAGCAGCCAGGACCGGGACATGATGAGAGATACGCAGTATTTT.

The rearrangement uses TRBV14 and TRBJ2-3; D gene uncertain. Germline CDR1 reads SGHDN; CDR2 reads FVKESK. Trimming removed 3 bases at V and 4 bases at J, with 5 bases between. The CDR3 is 12 amino acids. In nucleotides, the CDR3 is TGTGCCAGCAGCCACTCAGCAGATACGCAGTATTTT. Its translation is CASSHSADTQYF.

The CDR3 loop is CASSRGQGLSYEQYF. CDR3 nucleotide sequence: TGTGCCAGCAGCCGGGGACAGGGTCTTTCCTACGAGCAGTACTTC. This rearrangement joins TRBV11-2 to TRBJ2-7; 9 bases map to TRBD1. This CDR3 spans 15 amino acids. Germline trimming cut 5 bases from V and 1 base from J; bases unmatched to any gene: 6. CDR1 is SGHAT, CDR2 FQNNGV, per germline.

The genes are TRBV12-5 and TRBJ2-3, with 13 bases fitting TRBD2. The CDR3 is 18 residues long. CDR1 LGHNT and CDR2 FRNRAP come from the germline V gene. The J segment lost 0 bases and the V segment lost 6 bases, leaving 9 bases of the junction unmatched. CDR3 sequence reads: CASGDGLAGAYSTDTQYF. CDR3 nucleotide sequence: TGTGCTAGTGGCGACGGACTAGCGGGGGCTTATAGCACAGATACGCAGTATTTT.

CDR3 nucleotides: TGTGCCAGCAGTTTATTCGGTCTAGGTCACACAGATACGCAGTATTTT. Protein sequence: CASSLFGLGHTDTQYF. This chain uses TRBV27 with TRBJ2-3; D remains unclear. The V end was cut by 1 base, the J end by 2 bases, with 13 bases between. The CDR3 spans 16 residues. CDR1 and CDR2 (germline): MNHEY, SMNVEV (reference sequence).

The chain recombines TRBV2 with TRBJ1-1; a possible D gene is TRBD1 (6 bases). V was clipped by 10 bases and J by 4 bases, with 16 bases between them. Germline V gene data show CDR1 as SNHLY and CDR2 as FYNNEI. This CDR3 region has 13 residues. The CDR3 nucleotides are TGTGCCACCAGAGGGGGGGCGCCCACTGAAGCTTTCTTT. It translates to CATRGGAPTEAFF.

The gene calls are TRBV29-1 and TRBJ2-7; TRBD1 agrees at 7 bases. Germline values: CDR1 SQVTM, CDR2 ANQGSEA. The V gene end was trimmed by 4 bases and the J gene end by 3 bases; junction bases not matched to a gene: 3. The CDR3 runs 12 residues. CDR3 in DNA: TGCAGCGTTGCAGGGGGAAACTACGAGCAGTACTTC. Translation gives CSVAGGNYEQYF.

This chain joins TRBV5-1 and TRBJ2-3; the D gene is possibly TRBD1 (5 bases). The germline CDR1 and CDR2 sequences are SGHRS and YFSETQ. This CDR3 spans 16 amino acids. The V end was cut by 0 bases, the J end by 6 bases, with 17 bases between. This chain's CDR3 is CASSLGRAVRQDTQYF. In nucleotides, the CDR3 is TGCGCCAGCAGCTTGGGAAGGGCAGTCAGACAGGATACGCAGTATTTT.

The V and J genes are TRBV19 and TRBJ1-3; perhaps TRBD1 as D (5 bases). This CDR3 contains 15 residues. V was shortened by 6 bases and J by 4 bases, with 16 bases between the two germline ends. CDR1 is LNHDA, CDR2 SQIVND, per germline (reference sequence). The CDR3 spells CASRSLTGVGNTIYF. For the CDR3, the DNA is TGTGCCAGTAGGAGCCTCACGGGGGTAGGAAACACCATATATTTT.

This clone has just a few counts. The CDR3 DNA is TGCGCCAGCAGTGAGGTGACAGGGGGTAACACTGAAGCTTTCTTT. Translation gives CASSEVTGGNTEAFF. This chain joins TRBV10-2 and TRBJ1-1, with 9 bases that match TRBD1. The trim removed 2 bases at V and 2 bases at J, leaving 3 bases unmatched. From germline, CDR1 is WSHSY and CDR2 SAAADI. This CDR3 has 15 amino acids.

This chain uses TRBV19 with TRBJ1-6, with 9 bases matching TRBD1. V shed 5 bases, J shed 9 bases, and the junction held 5 bases outside the gene matches. The CDR3 runs to 14 residues. CDR1 and CDR2 (germline): LNHDA, SQIVND (reference sequence). The CDR3 region has the DNA TGTGCCAGTAGTGAAACAGGGGGCGGTTCACCCCTCCACTTT. Encoded protein: CASSETGGGSPLHF.

This clone was counted a single time. The chain joins TRBV5-1 to TRBJ2-1, with TRBD2 matching over 8 bases. From germline, CDR1 is SGHRS and CDR2 YFSETQ. V was pared by 4 bases and J by 9 bases, with 15 bases of the junction left unmatched. The CDR3 is made up of 16 amino acids. The CDR3 reads CASSPRGAGAPSEQFF. The CDR3 nucleotides are TGCGCCAGCAGCCCCCGGGGAGCGGGGGCCCCCAGTGAGCAGTTCTTC.

The chain links TRBV11-2 to TRBJ2-5; 9 bases match TRBD2. Looked up from germline, CDR1 is SGHAT and CDR2 is FQNNGV. V gave up 1 base and J gave up 5 bases; unmatched junction bases: 8. This CDR3 comprises 16 residues. For the CDR3, the DNA is TGTGCCAGCAGCTTAGTAATACGCGGGGGGGACGAGACCCAGTACTTC. It translates to CASSLVIRGGDETQYF.

The gene calls are TRBV5-1 and TRBJ1-5, with TRBD1 matching 7 bases. Germline-derived CDR1 and CDR2 are SGHRS and YFSETQ. CDR3 length: 14 residues. V trimming: 3 bases; J trimming: 2 bases; junction bases outside the gene matches: 2. CDR3 amino acids: CASSSGQGNQPQHF. The CDR3, as DNA: TGCGCCAGCAGCTCCGGACAGGGCAATCAGCCCCAGCATTTT.